This TCR beta chain was captured by sequencing in a study of T cell responses to AZD1222 COVID-19 vaccine. With respect to this clone: Its cognate antigen is unknown.

Generated by immunoSEQ multiplex PCR, the TCRdb table keeps only in-frame clones and is missing some. The table has approximately 150,000 clones, approximately 90% seen once; the top ten hold about 4.3%. The study's findings and limits: Donors, mostly white British, included more females; clonal diversity was possibly underestimated. Only five to seven individuals given AZD1222 were seropositive at baseline.

The length of the CDR3 is 15 residues. The germline V gene has CDR1 MNHEY and CDR2 SVGAGI. V gave up 6 bases and J gave up 0 bases, with 11 bases separating them. The sequences come from peripheral blood, collected 28 days after the second AZD1222 dose. The clonotype originates from an adult who received the AZD1222 COVID-19 vaccine. The chain couples TRBV6-5 to TRBJ1-4, with D perhaps matching TRBD1 (6 bases). CDR3 in DNA: TGTGCCAGCAGAAACAGGGATGCAACTAATGAAAAACTGTTTTTT. Amino acids: CASRNRDATNEKLFF.